The 6 T cell receptor beta chains in this list originate from one sample, sequenced in a study of T cells in Graves' hyperthyroidism and ophthalmopathy. From RNA transcripts, TCR beta CDR3 regions were amplified. The HTBI set primed first-round TCR CDR3 RT-PCR. TCRdb re-called the multiplex PCR reads through MiXCR, storing one row per CDR3 protein. Here the sample spans hundreds of thousands of distinct CDR3 sequences, 15% to 18% being singletons. The sequencing sample was made of blood. Receptors were obtained from a woman aged 18-29 years with Graves' hyperthyroidism.

In this sample, this clonotype turned up many times. V usage is TRBV20-1 and J usage is TRBJ1-1; D remains ambiguous. Germline lookup yields CDR1 DFQATT and CDR2 SNEGSKA (reference sequence). This CDR3 has 12 amino acids. V lost 5 bases, J lost 2 bases, and 9 bases lay in between. The CDR3 nucleotides read TGCAGTGCTCAAGCAAGTAACACTGAAGCTTTCTTT. The encoded protein is CSAQASNTEAFF.

The table lists this clonotype with many counts. The rearrangement uses TRBV20-1 and TRBJ2-1, with 8 nucleotides matching TRBD2. This CDR3 comprises 16 residues. V shed 1 base and J 0 bases; nucleotides not matched to a gene: 5. Germline CDR1 DFQATT, CDR2 SNEGSKA (reference sequence). CDR3 DNA: TGCAGTGCTAGAGGTCGGAGCGGGGGCTCCTACAATGAGCAGTTCTTC. Translating gives CSARGRSGGSYNEQFF.

This clonotype has a handful of counts. The J gene is TRBJ1-2, the V gene TRBV5-6; TRBD1 agrees at 7 bases. Germline CDR1 reads SGHDT; CDR2 reads YYEEEE. The CDR3 length is 16 residues. V shed 1 base and J 4 bases; nucleotides not matched to a gene: 10. CDR3 residues: CASSLRTGSLGYGYTF. CDR3 DNA: TGTGCCAGCAGCTTGAGGACAGGCAGCCTCGGCTATGGCTACACCTTC.

This clonotype was seen ten or more times. The chain has TRBV2 and TRBJ1-5; D is uncertain. Trimming removed 6 bases from V and 7 bases from J, with 13 bases in between. The length of the CDR3 is 13 residues. Germline CDR1 reads SNHLY; CDR2 reads FYNNEI. The CDR3 DNA sequence: TGTGCCAGCAGCGAGGAAGGGTTCCAGCCCCAGCATTTT. Protein: CASSEEGFQPQHF.

This clonotype was counted at least ten times. The rearrangement uses TRBV7-2 and TRBJ2-5, with 7 bases that match TRBD1. This CDR3 is built from 13 residues. Germline lookup yields CDR1 SGHTA and CDR2 FQGNSA. The trim removed 7 bases at V and 2 bases at J, leaving 4 bases unmatched. The CDR3 nucleotides read TGTGCCAGCACCGAGGGACAGCAAGAGACCCAGTACTTC. It is translated as CASTEGQQETQYF.

This clonotype has more than one count but fewer than ten. The chain uses TRBV6-2 or TRBV6-3 and TRBJ2-1; no clear D. The CDR3 has 18 amino acids. Trimming removed 5 bases from V and 0 bases from J, with 20 bases in between. Germline V gene data show CDR1 as MNHEY and CDR2 as SVGEGT. The CDR3 sequence: CASSLNTRASSSYNEQFF. CDR3 DNA: TGTGCCAGCAGTCTCAACACCCGAGCCTCCAGCTCCTACAATGAGCAGTTCTTC.